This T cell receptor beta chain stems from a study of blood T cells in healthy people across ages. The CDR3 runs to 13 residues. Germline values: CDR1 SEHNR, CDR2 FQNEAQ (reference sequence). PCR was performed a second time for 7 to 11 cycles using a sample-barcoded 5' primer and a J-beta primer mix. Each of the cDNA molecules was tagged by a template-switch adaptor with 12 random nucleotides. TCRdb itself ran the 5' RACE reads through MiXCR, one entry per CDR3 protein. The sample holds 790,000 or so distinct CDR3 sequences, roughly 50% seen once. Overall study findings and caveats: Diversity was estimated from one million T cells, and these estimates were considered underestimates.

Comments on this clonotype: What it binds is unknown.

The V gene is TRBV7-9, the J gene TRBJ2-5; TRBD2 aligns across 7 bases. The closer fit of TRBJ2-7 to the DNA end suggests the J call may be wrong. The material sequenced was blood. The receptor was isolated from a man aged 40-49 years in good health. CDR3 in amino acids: CASIKAGIHEQYF. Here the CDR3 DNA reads TGTGCCAGCATCAAAGCGGGGATACACGAGCAGTACTTC.